This T cell receptor (beta chain) comes out of a study of blood T cell repertoires in COVID-19. The wider study: Donors in the United States, Italy and Spain gave samples during acute or convalescent COVID-19. The analysed material was cDNA or gDNA that came from T cells, B-cell-depleted T cells, or PBMCs.

In the study's own analysis: Estimation of nucleated cell counts relied on the amplification of reference gene primers. TCRdb keeps only in-frame clones here, not all; method: immunoSEQ multiplex PCR. That table is the source of V, J and clone size, and D and trimming were worked out from the DNA. In the table there are roughly 52,000 clones, 88% of which are singletons. The specimen sequenced was peripheral blood. This TCR derives from a man in his 60s with active COVID-19.

CDR3 loop: CASSQADRSTEAFF. The CDR3 nucleotides read TGTGCCAGCAGCCAAGCGGACAGGTCCACTGAAGCTTTCTTT. The genes are TRBV3-1 (or the pseudogene TRBV3-2) and TRBJ1-1; 7 nucleotides align to TRBD1. Germline CDR1 reads LGHDT; CDR2 reads YNNKEL (reference sequence). This CDR3 spans 14 amino acids. Unmatched junction bases numbered 3, after V lost 1 base and J lost 4 bases.